Sequencing of this T cell receptor beta chain was carried out in a study of blood T cell repertoires in COVID-19. Study information: PBMCs, B-cell-depleted T cells, or T cells provided the cDNA or gDNA that made up the material.

Trimming pared 5 bases from V and 2 bases from J, leaving 17 bases between. The CDR3 spans 16 residues. The germline V gene encodes CDR1 MNHEY and CDR2 SMNVEV (reference sequence). In the study's own analysis: Amplification of reference gene primers provided the estimated nucleated cell counts. Sequenced by immunoSEQ multiplex PCR; TCRdb stores in-frame clones only, minus some. V, J and clone size were drawn from that table, and D and trimming were deduced from the DNA. Of approximately 200,000 clones listed, 85% to 90% were seen once; the top ten hold roughly 6.2%. The sample comprised peripheral blood. The clonotype was recovered from a man aged 55 to 70 who had recovered from COVID-19. The chain is built from TRBV27 and TRBJ2-3, with TRBD2 as a possible D gene (7 bases). The CDR3 reads CASSTLGRGVTDTQYF. Written as DNA, the CDR3 is TGTGCCAGCAGTACCCTGGGGAGGGGGGTCACAGATACGCAGTATTTT.